This TCR beta chain was captured in a study of graft-versus-host responses after intestinal transplantation. Lamina propria and intraepithelial lymphocytes were released by processing graft tissue. Profiling relied on immunoSEQ multiplex PCR, and the TCRdb table lists in-frame clones only, not all of them. The sample lists some 17,000 clones; less than 85% were seen once. Looked up from germline, CDR1 is KGHSH and CDR2 is LQKENI. Trimming took off 4 bases at V and 4 bases at J, with 10 bases between the two ends. The CDR3 totals 13 residues. The chain carries TRBV18 and TRBJ1-1, with D unresolved. The clonotype comes from a human patient who received an intestinal transplant, so some T cells may come from the graft donor. Sequenced here: ileum tissue, sampled 17 days after transplant. CDR3 nucleotide sequence: TGTGCCAGCTCACGGTGGGCGAGCACTGAAGCTTTCTTT. It codes for CASSRWASTEAFF.